This TCR beta chain comes out of a study of blood T cell repertoires in COVID-19. Background on the study: Sites in the United States, Italy and Spain provided acute and convalescent COVID-19 samples. The analysed material was cDNA or gDNA that came from T cells, B-cell-depleted T cells, or PBMCs.

Germline V gene lookup returns CDR1 MNHEY and CDR2 SMNVEV (reference sequence). CDR3 length: 14 residues. V shed 8 bases, J shed 12 bases, and the junction held 13 bases outside the gene matches. Study processing details: Nucleated cell counts were estimated from reference gene primer amplification. TCRdb's copy holds only in-frame clones and misses some; the assay was immunoSEQ multiplex PCR. V and J calls and clone size are as listed in that table; D and trimming were resolved from the DNA. The table lists some 94,000 clones, roughly 72% of them singletons. This clone was counted once. The V call is TRBV27, the J call TRBJ1-6, with TRBD1 matching over 7 bases. The sample taken for sequencing was peripheral blood. This receptor was taken from a woman aged 55-75 years in a cohort sampled during active or convalescent COVID-19. DNA for the CDR3: TGTGCCAGCGGCCGGGACAGCCTTTGGGGACCCCTCCACTTT. Amino acid sequence: CASGRDSLWGPLHF.